The 14 T cell receptor beta chains below all came from one sample that was sequenced in a study of T-cell reconstitution after alpha-beta-depleted transplantation in children. TCRbeta library construction was performed incorporating unique molecular identifiers. In TCRdb, the PCR reads were re-called with MiXCR into one record per CDR3 protein. The table records 550,000 to 800,000 distinct CDR3 sequences, 10% to 15% of them present only once. The sequencing here drew on PBMCs, taken before TCRalphabeta/CD19-depleted stem cell transplant. All receptors derive from a girl between 2 and 10 years old with congenital amegakaryocytic thrombocytopenia, due to receive a stem cell transplant.

Ten or more counts support this clonotype. CDR3: CSVFGGTQYF. As DNA, the CDR3 is TGCAGCGTTTTCGGGGGTACGCAGTATTTT. The chain joins TRBV29-1 to TRBJ2-3, with a tentative D call TRBD2 (6 bases). This CDR3 spans 10 amino acids. V shed 5 bases and J shed 8 bases, with 8 bases lying between them. Germline V gene data show CDR1 as SQVTM and CDR2 as ANQGSEA.

This clonotype was counted many times. The V gene is TRBV12-3 or TRBV12-4, the J gene TRBJ2-2; D not resolved. The V and J ends lost 3 bases and 6 bases respectively, with 14 bases between them. CDR3 length equals 15 residues. The CDR3 DNA follows: TGTGCCAGCAGTTTTTTAGCCGACGGCGCCGGGGAGCTGTTTTTT. This codes for CASSFLADGAGELFF.

This clonotype was counted ten times or more. The chain recombines TRBV4-1 with TRBJ2-7, with no clear D. Germline assignment: CDR1 MGHRA and CDR2 YSYEKL. The ends were cut back, 0 bases at V and 2 bases at J, with 8 bases in the middle. The CDR3 spans 14 residues. CDR3 loop: CASSQDPTAYEQYF. The CDR3 DNA is TGCGCCAGCAGCCAAGACCCTACGGCCTACGAGCAGTACTTC.

This clonotype was counted many times. The chain recombines TRBV5-1 with TRBJ2-1; D possibly corresponds to TRBD2 (6 bases). The CDR3 sequence is 15 residues long. Looked up from germline, CDR1 is SGHRS and CDR2 is YFSETQ. The V end lost 0 bases, the J end lost 6 bases, and 13 bases lay between the germline ends. The CDR3 protein is CASSLVAGSFNEQFF. The CDR3 nucleotides are TGCGCCAGCAGCTTGGTGGCGGGAAGCTTCAATGAGCAGTTCTTC.

The chain employs TRBV3-1 and TRBJ2-7, with D possibly being TRBD1 (6 bases). CDR1 is LGHDT, CDR2 YNNKEL, per germline (reference sequence). The CDR3 is 15 residues long. V shed 4 bases and J shed 0 bases, with 13 bases lying between them. The CDR3 protein is CASSPRGAGSYEQYF. CDR3 DNA: TGTGCCAGCAGCCCCAGGGGTGCGGGCTCCTACGAGCAGTACTTC.

This clonotype was observed a handful of times. J is TRBJ2-1 and V is TRBV7-6; possibly TRBD1 or TRBD2 for D (5 bases each). The CDR3 spans 13 residues. The ends were cut back, 5 bases at V and 6 bases at J, with 11 bases in the middle. Germline V gives CDR1 SGHVS, CDR2 FNYEAQ. The CDR3 nucleotides are TGTGCCAGCAGCGTGGGACCGATCAATGAGCAGTTCTTC. Translation gives CASSVGPINEQFF.

This clonotype was picked up many times. The rearrangement uses TRBV6-5 and TRBJ2-6; 8 bases fit TRBD1. This CDR3 is built from 16 residues. With V trimmed by 0 bases and J by 14 bases, 12 bases remained unmatched. CDR1 and CDR2 (germline): MNHEY, SVGAGI. The CDR3 coding sequence is TGTGCCAGCAGTTACTCACTCCCCCCGGACAGGGAGATCCTGACTTTC. It codes for CASSYSLPPDREILTF.

Comment on this clonotype: An end of the junction differs from the germline gene, which may be a read error. V and J are TRBV12-3 or TRBV12-4 and TRBJ2-1; 8 bases are shared with TRBD2. This CDR3 spans 13 amino acids. The chain's CDR3 is CASSLWTREAEIF. The DNA for the CDR3 is TGTGCCAGCAGTTTATGGACGCGGGAGGCGGAGATCTTC.

The V gene is TRBV2, the J gene TRBJ1-4; 7 positions match TRBD1. The germline V gene has CDR1 SNHLY and CDR2 FYNNEI. Trimming removed 4 bases from V and 8 bases from J; junction bases left unmatched: 13. CDR3 length: 16 amino acids. The chain's CDR3 is CASSVYHTGVGEKLFF. CDR3 in DNA: TGTGCCAGCAGTGTGTACCACACAGGGGTTGGCGAAAAACTGTTTTTT.

This clonotype was counted at least ten times. The chain uses TRBV5-1 and TRBJ2-2; D possibly corresponds to TRBD1 (6 bases). The germline CDR1 and CDR2 sequences are SGHRS and YFSETQ. V lost 4 bases, J lost 4 bases, and 11 bases lay in between. The CDR3 spans 14 residues. The CDR3 DNA reads TGCGCCAGCAGCACGGGACACGCCACCGGGGAGCTGTTTTTT. Its protein product is CASSTGHATGELFF.

This clonotype was seen many times. V gene TRBV20-1 combines with J gene TRBJ1-2, with 8 bases lining up with TRBD1. The CDR3 covers 15 residues. V was clipped by 6 bases and J by 7 bases; unmatched bases: 16. Germline lookup yields CDR1 DFQATT and CDR2 SNEGSKA (reference sequence). The CDR3 coding sequence is TGCAGTGCCTTGCGACAGGGGCTAGGAGTGGGTGGCTACACCTTC. Its translation: CSALRQGLGVGGYTF.

This clonotype was counted at least ten times. CDR3 DNA: TGTGCCAGCAGCCTAACTAGCGGGAGATTAGCCAAAAACATTCAGTACTTC. It encodes CASSLTSGRLAKNIQYF. The chain employs TRBV12-3 or TRBV12-4 and TRBJ2-4, with 11 bases that match TRBD2. With V trimmed by 6 bases and J by 0 bases, 7 bases remained unmatched. The CDR3 is 17 residues long.

This clonotype was found many times. The chain links TRBV7-6 to TRBJ2-3; tentative D call: TRBD2 (6 bases). V was pared by 4 bases and J by 3 bases, with 20 bases between. Germline CDR1 reads SGHVS; CDR2 reads FNYEAQ. This CDR3 spans 17 amino acids. CDR3 protein: CASSYPPGMGGTDTQYF. CDR3 sequence (DNA): TGTGCCAGCAGCTACCCCCCCGGGATGGGAGGTACAGATACGCAGTATTTT.

Concerning this clonotype itself: This may arise from a read error, as a much more abundant clone is one base away. V is TRBV5-1 and J is TRBJ2-4; 7 bases agree with TRBD1. With the DNA end fitting TRBJ2-1 better, the J assignment may be wrong. This CDR3 spans 16 amino acids. Germline CDR1 SGHRS, CDR2 YFSETQ. The CDR3: CASSRGTVQGKNIQFF. CDR3 DNA: TGCGCCAGCAGCCGAGGGACAGTTCAAGGCAAAAACATTCAGTTCTTC.